Below are 17 T cell receptor beta chains sequenced from a single sample in a study of response to subunit inactivated influenza vaccine. A single record per CDR3 protein comes from TCRdb applying MiXCR to the RT-PCR reads. The top ten clones hold 1.9% of a sample with 450,000 to 550,000 distinct CDR3 sequences, roughly 27% of them seen once. The starting material was CD4+ T cells sorted from PBMCs, obtained about 5 days after vaccination. The receptors were gathered from a man aged 50 to 59 who received an inactivated influenza vaccine.

This clonotype appeared many times. The genes are TRBV7-2 and TRBJ1-5; the D gene is possibly TRBD1 (5 bases). The V end lost 3 bases, the J end lost 3 bases, and 9 bases lay between the germline ends. Germline CDR1 and CDR2: SGHTA and FQGNSA. The CDR3 runs 14 residues. CDR3 in amino acids: CASSLGDLNQPQHF. As DNA, the CDR3 is TGTGCCAGCAGCTTGGGGGACCTCAATCAGCCCCAGCATTTT.

This clonotype was seen a few times. The genes are TRBV7-3 and TRBJ2-2, with 10 bases that match TRBD2. The CDR3 totals 16 residues. The V gene end was trimmed by 1 base and the J gene end by 4 bases; junction bases not matched to a gene: 3. Per the germline V gene, CDR1 is SGHTA and CDR2 is FQGTGA. CDR3 region: CASSLKSGRGTGELFF. For the CDR3, the DNA is TGTGCCAGCAGCTTAAAGAGCGGGAGGGGCACCGGGGAGCTGTTTTTT.

The chain couples TRBV12-1 to TRBJ1-6; the table's D call of TRBD1 was not tested on the DNA. TRBV12-1 is reported as a pseudogene. The CDR3 covers 18 residues. CDR3 loop: CASSVTGDPSSYNSPLHF. The CDR3, as DNA: TGTGCCAGCAGCGTAACAGGGGACCCGAGCTCCTATAATTCACCCCTCCACTTT.

Many counts were recorded for this clonotype. This rearrangement joins TRBV10-3 to TRBJ1-2; D not certain. Per germline, CDR1 ENHRY and CDR2 SYGVKD. CDR3 size: 16 residues. Trimming pared 6 bases from V and 0 bases from J, leaving 17 bases between. The CDR3 loop is CAIRVPEGLANYGYTF. CDR3 in DNA: TGTGCCATCAGGGTCCCCGAGGGTCTAGCTAACTATGGCTACACCTTC.

The V call is TRBV6-1, the J call TRBJ2-6; unclear D gene. Trimming left V 7 bases short and J 0 bases short, with 7 bases between. Germline values: CDR1 MNHNS, CDR2 SASEGT. The CDR3 is 14 amino acids. The CDR3 DNA reads TGTGCCAGCAAGCACGTCTCTGGGGCCAACGTCCTGACTTTC. This codes for CASKHVSGANVLTF.

This chain connects TRBV7-9 to TRBJ2-7; possibly TRBD1 for D (5 bases). The CDR3 totals 13 residues. Trimming removed 4 bases at V and 6 bases at J, with 13 bases between. The germline V gene encodes CDR1 SEHNR and CDR2 FQNEAQ (reference sequence). The CDR3 loop is CASSSTGPGEQYF. CDR3 DNA: TGTGCCAGCAGCTCCACAGGTCCGGGCGAGCAGTACTTC.

The sample holds a few counts of this clonotype. The V and J genes are TRBV5-6 and TRBJ2-3, with unresolved D. Trimming removed 0 bases from V and 2 bases from J, with 13 bases in between. CDR1 is SGHDT, CDR2 YYEEEE, per germline. The CDR3 loop spans 16 amino acids. The CDR3 region is CASSLGWSGTTDTQYF. The CDR3 bases are TGTGCCAGCAGCTTGGGGTGGAGTGGAACCACAGATACGCAGTATTTT.

The chain joins TRBV5-1 to TRBJ1-1, with TRBD1 identical over 9 bases. Per the germline V gene, CDR1 is SGHRS and CDR2 is YFSETQ. This CDR3 contains 13 residues. Losses at the gene ends were 6 bases for V and 7 bases for J; bases not matched to a gene: 7. CDR3 DNA: TGCGCCAGCAATGGACAGGGGCCGGGTGAAGCTTTCTTT. Amino acid sequence: CASNGQGPGEAFF.

This clonotype occurred a few times. The rearrangement joins TRBV7-2 to TRBJ2-1; 10 nucleotides match TRBD2. This CDR3 is built from 17 residues. Losses at the gene ends were 5 bases for V and 0 bases for J; bases not matched to a gene: 7. CDR1 is SGHTA, CDR2 FQGNSA, per germline. CDR3 in amino acids: CASSLRLAGLSYNEQFF. The CDR3 DNA reads TGTGCCAGCAGCCTCCGACTAGCGGGCCTCTCCTACAATGAGCAGTTCTTC.

This clonotype came up a few times. V is TRBV19 and J is TRBJ2-2, with 11 bases that match TRBD1. This CDR3 spans 14 amino acids. Germline CDR1 LNHDA, CDR2 SQIVND (reference sequence). Unmatched junction bases numbered 5, after V lost 7 bases and J lost 7 bases. CDR3 coding DNA: TGTGCCAGTAAGGACAGGGGGCGCATCGGGGAGCTGTTTTTT. Amino acid sequence: CASKDRGRIGELFF.

Only a few counts were recorded for this clonotype. The chain combines TRBV10-3 with TRBJ2-3; 12 bases fit TRBD2. Trimming took 6 bases from V and 5 from J; bases not matched to a gene: 0. The CDR3 spans 13 residues. From germline, CDR1 is ENHRY and CDR2 SYGVKD. The CDR3 sequence: CAIRGLAGDTQYF. In DNA, the CDR3 is TGTGCCATCAGGGGACTAGCGGGAGATACGCAGTATTTT.

This chain uses TRBV27 with TRBJ2-7; 7 nucleotides align to TRBD1. The CDR3 runs to 15 residues. Losses at the gene ends were 5 bases for V and 2 bases for J; bases not matched to a gene: 9. The germline V gene encodes CDR1 MNHEY and CDR2 SMNVEV (reference sequence). This CDR3 is CASSRIGGPTYEQYF. The CDR3 DNA is TGTGCCAGCAGTCGGATAGGGGGCCCCACCTACGAGCAGTACTTC.

This clonotype was found a few times. V is TRBV28 and J is TRBJ1-6; D is unresolved. Trimming stripped 0 bases from V and 0 bases from J, with 6 bases between. This CDR3 has 16 amino acids. Germline-derived CDR1 and CDR2 are MDHEN and SYDVKM. CDR3 in amino acids: CASSLWPSSYNSPLHF. The CDR3 DNA reads as TGTGCCAGCAGTTTATGGCCGAGCTCCTATAATTCACCCCTCCACTTT. Supplemented by reference TRBV28 and TRBJ1-6, the full variable domain reads DVKVTQSSRYLVKRTGEKVFLECVQDMDHENMFWYRQDPGLGLRLIYFSYDVKMKEKGDIPEGYSVSREKKERFSLILESASTNQTSMYLCASSLWPSSYNSPLHFGNGTRLTVT.

This clonotype appeared a few times. The rearrangement uses TRBV9 and TRBJ2-7; D not resolved. CDR1 is SGDLS, CDR2 YYNGEE, per germline. This CDR3 contains 16 residues. The ends were cut back, 0 bases at V and 0 bases at J, with 13 bases in the middle. CDR3 sequence: CASSVGGLSNSYEQYF. In DNA, the CDR3 is TGTGCCAGCAGCGTAGGCGGTCTTTCTAACTCCTACGAGCAGTACTTC. Full variable domain (remainder filled in from reference TRBV9 and TRBJ2-7): DSGVTQTPKHLITATGQRVTLRCSPRSGDLSVYWYQQSLDQGLQFLIQYYNGEERAKGNILERFSAQQFPDLHSELNLSSLELGDSALYFCASSVGGLSNSYEQYFGPGTRLTVT.

The J gene is TRBJ2-5, the V gene TRBV12-3 or TRBV12-4, with 9 bases identical to TRBD1. The CDR3 is made up of 15 amino acids. Trimming cost V 7 bases and J 5 bases; bases outside gene matches: 11. The CDR3 loop reads CASTPGQGNPETQYF. As DNA, the CDR3 is TGTGCCAGCACCCCGGGACAGGGTAATCCGGAGACCCAGTACTTC.

The rearrangement joins TRBV24-1 to TRBJ2-2, with TRBD1 matching 7 bases. The germline V gene has CDR1 KGHDR and CDR2 SFDVKD. V lost 7 bases, J lost 2 bases, and 6 bases stayed unmatched. This CDR3 has 15 residues. This chain's CDR3 is CATSPGQKNTGELFF. The CDR3 nucleotides read TGTGCCACCAGCCCGGGACAGAAAAACACCGGGGAGCTGTTTTTT.

This sequence joins TRBV4-3 and TRBJ2-5; TRBD1 aligns across 8 bases. This CDR3 region has 17 residues. Germline V gene sequence: CDR1 LGHNA, CDR2 YSLEER. The V and J ends lost 1 base and 4 bases, in that order; junction bases with no gene match: 11. This chain's CDR3 is CASSQVYRQGFGETQYF. As DNA, the CDR3 is TGCGCCAGCAGCCAAGTATATAGACAGGGGTTTGGAGAGACCCAGTACTTC.